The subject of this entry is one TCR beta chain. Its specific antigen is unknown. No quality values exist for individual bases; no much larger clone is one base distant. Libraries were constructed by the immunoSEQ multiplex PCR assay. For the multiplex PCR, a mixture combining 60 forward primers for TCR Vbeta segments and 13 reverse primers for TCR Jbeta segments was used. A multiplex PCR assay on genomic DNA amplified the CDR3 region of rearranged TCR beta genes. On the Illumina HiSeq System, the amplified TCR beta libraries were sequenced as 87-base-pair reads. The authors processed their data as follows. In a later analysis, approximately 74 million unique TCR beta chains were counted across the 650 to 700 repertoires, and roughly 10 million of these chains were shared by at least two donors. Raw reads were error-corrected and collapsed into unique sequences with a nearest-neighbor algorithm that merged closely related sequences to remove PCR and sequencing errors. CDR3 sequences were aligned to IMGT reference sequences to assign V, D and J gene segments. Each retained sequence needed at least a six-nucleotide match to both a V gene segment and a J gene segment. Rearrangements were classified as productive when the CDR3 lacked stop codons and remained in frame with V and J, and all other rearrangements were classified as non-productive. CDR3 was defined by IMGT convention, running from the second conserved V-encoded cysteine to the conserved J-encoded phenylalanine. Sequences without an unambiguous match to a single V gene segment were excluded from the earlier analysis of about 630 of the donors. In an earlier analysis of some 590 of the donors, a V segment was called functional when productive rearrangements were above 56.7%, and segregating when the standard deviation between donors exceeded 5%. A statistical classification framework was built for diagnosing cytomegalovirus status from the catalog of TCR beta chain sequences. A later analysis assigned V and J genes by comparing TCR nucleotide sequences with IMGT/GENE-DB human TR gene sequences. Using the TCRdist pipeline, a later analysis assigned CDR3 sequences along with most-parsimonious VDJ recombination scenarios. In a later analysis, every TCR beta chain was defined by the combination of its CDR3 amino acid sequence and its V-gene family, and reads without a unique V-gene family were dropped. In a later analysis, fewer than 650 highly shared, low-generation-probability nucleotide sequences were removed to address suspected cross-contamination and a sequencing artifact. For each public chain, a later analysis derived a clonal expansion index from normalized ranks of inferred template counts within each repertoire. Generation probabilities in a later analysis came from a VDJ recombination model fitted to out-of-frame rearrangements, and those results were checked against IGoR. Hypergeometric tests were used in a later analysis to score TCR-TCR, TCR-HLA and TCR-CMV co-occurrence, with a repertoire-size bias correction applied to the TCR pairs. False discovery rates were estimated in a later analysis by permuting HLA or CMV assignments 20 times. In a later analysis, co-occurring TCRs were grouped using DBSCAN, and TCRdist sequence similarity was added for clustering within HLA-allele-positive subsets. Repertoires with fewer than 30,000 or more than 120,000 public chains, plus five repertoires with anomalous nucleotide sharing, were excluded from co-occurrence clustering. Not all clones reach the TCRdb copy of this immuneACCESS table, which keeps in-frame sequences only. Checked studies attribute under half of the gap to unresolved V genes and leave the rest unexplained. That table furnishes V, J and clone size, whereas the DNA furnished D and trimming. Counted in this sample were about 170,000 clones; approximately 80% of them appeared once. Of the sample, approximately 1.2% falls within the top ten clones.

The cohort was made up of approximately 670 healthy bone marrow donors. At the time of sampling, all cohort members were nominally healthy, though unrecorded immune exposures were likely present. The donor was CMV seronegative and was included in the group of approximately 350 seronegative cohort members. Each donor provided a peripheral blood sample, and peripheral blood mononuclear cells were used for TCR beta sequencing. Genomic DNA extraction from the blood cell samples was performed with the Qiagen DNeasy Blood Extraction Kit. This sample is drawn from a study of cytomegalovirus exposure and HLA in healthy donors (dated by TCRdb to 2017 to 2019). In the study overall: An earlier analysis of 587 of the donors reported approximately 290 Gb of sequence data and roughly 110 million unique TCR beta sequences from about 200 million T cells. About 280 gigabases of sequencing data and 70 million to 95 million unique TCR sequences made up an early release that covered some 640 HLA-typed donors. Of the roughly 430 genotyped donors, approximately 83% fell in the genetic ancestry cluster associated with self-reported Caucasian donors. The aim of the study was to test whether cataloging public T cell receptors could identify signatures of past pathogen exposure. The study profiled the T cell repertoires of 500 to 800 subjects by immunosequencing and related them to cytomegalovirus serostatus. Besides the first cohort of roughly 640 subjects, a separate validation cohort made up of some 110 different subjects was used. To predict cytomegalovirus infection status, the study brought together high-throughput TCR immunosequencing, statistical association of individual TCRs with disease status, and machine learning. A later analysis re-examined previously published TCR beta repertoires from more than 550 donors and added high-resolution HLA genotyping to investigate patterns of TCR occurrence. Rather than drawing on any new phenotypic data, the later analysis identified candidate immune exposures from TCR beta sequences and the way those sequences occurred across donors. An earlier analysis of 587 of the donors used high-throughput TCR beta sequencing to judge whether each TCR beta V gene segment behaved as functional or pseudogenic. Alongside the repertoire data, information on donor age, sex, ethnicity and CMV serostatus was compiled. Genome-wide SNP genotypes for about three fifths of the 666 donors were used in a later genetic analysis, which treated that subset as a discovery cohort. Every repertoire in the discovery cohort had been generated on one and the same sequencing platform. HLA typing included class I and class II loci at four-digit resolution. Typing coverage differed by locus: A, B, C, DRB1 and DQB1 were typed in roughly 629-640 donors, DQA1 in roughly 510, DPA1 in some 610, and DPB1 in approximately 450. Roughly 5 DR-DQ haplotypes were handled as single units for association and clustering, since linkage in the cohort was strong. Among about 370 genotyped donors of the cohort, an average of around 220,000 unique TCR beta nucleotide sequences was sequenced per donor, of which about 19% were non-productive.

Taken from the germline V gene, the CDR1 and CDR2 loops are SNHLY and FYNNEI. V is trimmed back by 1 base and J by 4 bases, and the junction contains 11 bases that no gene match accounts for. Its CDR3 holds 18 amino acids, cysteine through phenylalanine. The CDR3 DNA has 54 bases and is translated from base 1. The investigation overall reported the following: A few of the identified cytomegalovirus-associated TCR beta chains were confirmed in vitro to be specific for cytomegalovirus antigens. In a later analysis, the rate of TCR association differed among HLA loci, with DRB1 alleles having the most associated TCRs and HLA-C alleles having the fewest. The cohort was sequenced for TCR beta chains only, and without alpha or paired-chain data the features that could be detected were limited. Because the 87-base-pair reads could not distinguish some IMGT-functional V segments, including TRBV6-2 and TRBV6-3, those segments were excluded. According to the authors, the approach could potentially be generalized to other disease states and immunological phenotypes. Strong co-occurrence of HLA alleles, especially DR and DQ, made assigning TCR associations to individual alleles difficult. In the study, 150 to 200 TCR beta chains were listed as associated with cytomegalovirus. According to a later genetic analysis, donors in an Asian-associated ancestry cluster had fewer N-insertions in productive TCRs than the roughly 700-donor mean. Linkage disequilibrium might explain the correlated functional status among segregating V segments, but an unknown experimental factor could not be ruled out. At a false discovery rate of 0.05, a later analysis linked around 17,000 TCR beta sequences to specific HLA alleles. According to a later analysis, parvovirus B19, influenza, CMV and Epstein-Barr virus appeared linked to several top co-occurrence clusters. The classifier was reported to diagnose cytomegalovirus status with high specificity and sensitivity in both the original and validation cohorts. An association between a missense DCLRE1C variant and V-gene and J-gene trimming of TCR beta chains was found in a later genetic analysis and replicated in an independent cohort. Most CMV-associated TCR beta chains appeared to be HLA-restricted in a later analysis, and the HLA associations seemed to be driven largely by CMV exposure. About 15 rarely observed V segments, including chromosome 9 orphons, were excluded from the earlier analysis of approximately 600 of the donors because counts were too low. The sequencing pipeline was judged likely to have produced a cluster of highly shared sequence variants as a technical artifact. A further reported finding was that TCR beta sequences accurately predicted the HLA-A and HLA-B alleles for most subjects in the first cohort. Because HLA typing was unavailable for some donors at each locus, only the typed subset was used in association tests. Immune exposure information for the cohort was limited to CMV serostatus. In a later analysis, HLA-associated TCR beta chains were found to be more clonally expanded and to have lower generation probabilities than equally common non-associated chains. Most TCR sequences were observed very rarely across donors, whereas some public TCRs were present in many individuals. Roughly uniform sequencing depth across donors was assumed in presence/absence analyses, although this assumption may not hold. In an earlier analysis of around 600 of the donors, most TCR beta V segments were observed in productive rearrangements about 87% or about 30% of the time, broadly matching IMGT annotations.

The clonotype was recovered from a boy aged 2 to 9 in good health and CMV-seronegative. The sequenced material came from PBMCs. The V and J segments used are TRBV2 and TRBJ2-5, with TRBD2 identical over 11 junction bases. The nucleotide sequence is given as TGTGCCAGCAGTGAAGTTTCAACTAGCGGGAGTTTCCGAGAGACCCAGTACTTC. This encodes CASSEVSTSGSFRETQYF. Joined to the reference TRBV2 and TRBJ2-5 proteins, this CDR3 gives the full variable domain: EPEVTQTPSHQVTQMGQEVILRCVPISNHLYFYWYRQILGQKVEFLVSFYNNEISEKSEIFDDQFSVERPDGSNFTLKIRSTKLEDSAMYFCASSEVSTSGSFRETQYFGPGTRLLVL.